This TCR beta chain was identified during a study of T cell responses to AZD1222 COVID-19 vaccine. Study-wide results and caveats: Only five to seven AZD1222 recipients were seropositive at baseline.

Second-dose groups at about 4 or about 12 weeks were pooled. By frequency in the sample, this clone is medium-sized. Its target is unknown. TCRdb's table, derived via immunoSEQ multiplex PCR, lists solely in-frame clones and lacks some. The data hold around 46,000 clones, with around 89% observed a single time. The specimen was peripheral blood, collected 28 days after the second AZD1222 dose. The TCR comes from an adult who received the AZD1222 COVID-19 vaccine.

CDR3 sequence: CASSYGRGNSGNTIYF. The DNA for the CDR3 is TGTGCCAGCAGTTACGGACGGGGAAACTCTGGAAACACCATATATTTT. This sequence joins TRBV11-2 and TRBJ1-3; D unresolved. Germline V gives CDR1 SGHAT, CDR2 FQNNGV. This CDR3 has 16 residues. Trimming left V 6 bases short and J 0 bases short, with 15 bases between.